One and the same sample provided the 8 T cell receptor beta chains below, sequenced in a study of OX40 agonist ivuxolimab in advanced cancers. The method was the immunoSEQ multiplex PCR assay. TCRdb's version of the immuneACCESS table is confined to in-frame rearrangements and falls short of the full clone set. An unresolved V gene accounts for under half of the shortfall where checked; the remainder is of unknown origin. Across this sample there are about 73,000 clones, with around nine tenths seen only once. The top ten clonotypes cover approximately 0.8% of the sample. The sample was CD4+ or CD8+ T cells sorted from blood, taken in a trial of the OX40 agonist ivuxolimab. Receptors were obtained from an adult with an advanced solid tumor such as melanoma, head and neck, liver or kidney cancer.

CDR3 bases: TGCGCCAGCAGCTTGGCAGGGTTCGGGGATGGCTACACCTTC. This gives the protein CASSLAGFGDGYTF. This sequence joins TRBV5-1 and TRBJ1-2, with D possibly TRBD1 on 5 matching bases. V lost 0 bases to trimming and J lost 6 bases, with 12 bases between them. The CDR3 has 14 residues. Germline CDR1 is SGHRS and CDR2 is YFSETQ.

The chain is built from TRBV7-8 and TRBJ2-7, with 7 positions matching TRBD2. The CDR3 sequence is 16 residues long. With 7 bases clipped from V and 2 bases from J, the junction kept 14 bases outside the gene matches. The germline V gene encodes CDR1 SGHVS and CDR2 FQNEAQ. CDR3 loop: CASTPLGRGLTYEQYF. For the CDR3, the DNA is TGTGCCAGCACCCCTCTGGGGAGGGGTCTCACCTACGAGCAGTACTTC.

This clone was detected once. The chain has TRBV5-5 and TRBJ2-5, with 7 nucleotides matching TRBD1. Germline V lookup: CDR1 SGHKS, CDR2 YYEKEE (reference sequence). V lost 5 bases, J lost 4 bases, and 11 bases stayed unmatched. CDR3 length equals 15 residues. The CDR3 coding sequence is TGTGCCAGCAGTTACGAGAGGGGGCGAGTAGAGACCCAGTACTTC. Protein sequence: CASSYERGRVETQYF. Drawing the rest from reference TRBV5-5 and TRBJ2-5, the complete variable domain is DAGVTQSPTHLIKTRGQQVTLRCSPISGHKSVSWYQQVLGQGPQFIFQYYEKEERGRGNFPDRFSARQFPNYSSELNVNALLLGDSALYLCASSYERGRVETQYFGPGTRLLVL.

The CDR3 region has the DNA TGTGCCAGCAGCCAAGATAAGGGCAGCCGCTACGAGCAGTACTTC. This translates into CASSQDKGSRYEQYF. V usage is TRBV4-2 and J usage is TRBJ2-7; D is unclear. The V gene lost 0 bases and the J gene lost 3 bases, with 12 bases spanning the gap. CDR1 and CDR2 (germline): LGHNA, YNFKEQ. The CDR3 is made up of 15 amino acids.

V and J are TRBV18 and TRBJ2-2; 7 bases fit TRBD1. Unmatched junction bases numbered 4, after V lost 5 bases and J lost 4 bases. CDR1 KGHSH and CDR2 LQKENI come from the germline V gene. This CDR3 spans 14 amino acids. CDR3 residues: CASSETGVTGELFF. The CDR3 nucleotides read TGTGCCAGCTCAGAAACAGGGGTCACCGGGGAGCTGTTTTTT. The full variable domain, rest sourced from reference TRBV18 and TRBJ2-2, is NAGVMQNPRHLVRRRGQEARLRCSPMKGHSHVYWYRQLPEEGLKFMVYLQKENIIDESGMPKERFSAEFPKEGPSILRIQQVVRGDSAAYFCASSETGVTGELFFGEGSRLTVL.

The chain employs TRBV28 and TRBJ1-4, with D possibly being TRBD1 (6 bases). In germline, CDR1 is MDHEN, CDR2 SYDVKM. The germline V and J ends were trimmed by 6 bases and 7 bases, with 18 bases remaining between them. The length of the CDR3 is 15 residues. This chain's CDR3 is CASSVGGGAGEKLFF. Written as DNA, the CDR3 is TGTGCCAGCAGCGTAGGGGGGGGCGCGGGTGAAAAACTGTTTTTT.

This chain connects TRBV29-1 to TRBJ2-5, with 7 bases fitting TRBD1. CDR1 is SQVTM, CDR2 ANQGSEA, per germline. CDR3 size: 10 residues. The V segment lost 7 bases and the J segment 5 bases; nucleotides outside the gene matches: 1. The CDR3 protein is CSARGETQYF. In nucleotides, the CDR3 is TGCAGCGCCAGGGGGGAGACCCAGTACTTC.

This clone was picked up one time. V usage is TRBV27 and J usage is TRBJ2-7; 12 positions match TRBD1. V was clipped by 6 bases and J by 6 bases; unmatched bases: 6. The CDR3 sequence is 14 residues long. Germline values: CDR1 MNHEY, CDR2 SMNVEV (reference sequence). CDR3 DNA sequence: TGTGCCAGCAGCCAGGGACAGGGGGCGCGCGAGCAGTACTTC. Translation: CASSQGQGAREQYF.